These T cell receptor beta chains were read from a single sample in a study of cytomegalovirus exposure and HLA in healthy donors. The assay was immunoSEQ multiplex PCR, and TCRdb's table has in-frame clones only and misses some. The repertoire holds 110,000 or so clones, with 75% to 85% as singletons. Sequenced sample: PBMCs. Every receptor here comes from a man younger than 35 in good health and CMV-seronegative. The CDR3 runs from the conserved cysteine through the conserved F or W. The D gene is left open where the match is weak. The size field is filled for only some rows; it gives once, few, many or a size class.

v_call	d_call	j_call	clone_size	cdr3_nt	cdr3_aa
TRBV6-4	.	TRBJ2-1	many	TGTGCCAGCAGTGACTCTAGCGGCTCCTACAATGAGCAGTTCTTC	CASSDSSGSYNEQFF
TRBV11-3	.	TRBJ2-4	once	TGTGCCAGCAGCCCCAGTTTGGGAGTATACATTCAGTACTTC	CASSPSLGVYIQYF
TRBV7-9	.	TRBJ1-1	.	TGTGCCAGCAGCTTGGTCGAGGGGTGGGGGGCTGAAGCTTTCTTT	CASSLVEGWGAEAFF
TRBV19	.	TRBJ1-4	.	TGTGCCAGTAGCTTCCCAACTAATGAAAAACTGTTTTTT	CASSFPTNEKLFF
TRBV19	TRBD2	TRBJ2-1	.	TGTGCCAGTAACGGGGGGGGACTAGCCGGGGATGAGCAGTTCTTC	CASNGGGLAGDEQFF
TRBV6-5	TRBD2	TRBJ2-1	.	TGTGCCAGCAGGGTAGCGGGAGGGAGGAATGAGCAGTTCTTC	CASRVAGGRNEQFF
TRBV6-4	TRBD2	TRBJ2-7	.	TGTGCCAGCAGTGACCAGGCTAGCGGGAGGTACGAGCAGTACTTC	CASSDQASGRYEQYF
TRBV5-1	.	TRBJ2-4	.	TGCGCCAGCAGCCCCCGAGGAGGGGGAGGGGCCAAAAACATTCAGTACTTC	CASSPRGGGGAKNIQYF
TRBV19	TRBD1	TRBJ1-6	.	TGTGCCAGTAGTTTAACGGACAGGGGGCGCGTTTCACCCCTCCACTTT	CASSLTDRGRVSPLHF
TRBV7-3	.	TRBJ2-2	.	TGTGCCAGCAGCTTAGGCCACCAGAACACCGGGGAGCTGTTTTTT	CASSLGHQNTGELFF
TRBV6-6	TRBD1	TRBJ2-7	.	TGTGCCAGCAGTTACCGGGGACAGGGAAAAAACGAGCAGTACTTC	CASSYRGQGKNEQYF
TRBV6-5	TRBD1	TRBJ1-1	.	TGTGCCAGCAGTTACACAGGGGGAAGTGAGACTGAAGCTTTCTTT	CASSYTGGSETEAFF
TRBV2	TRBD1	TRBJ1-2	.	TGTGCCAGCAGTGAAGCGCTTCGGGGGACAGGGGCGGACTATGGCTACACCTTC	CASSEALRGTGADYGYTF
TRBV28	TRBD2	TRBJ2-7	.	TGTGCCAGCAGTCAGTGGACTAGCGGGGGGATCGAGCAGTACTTC	CASSQWTSGGIEQYF
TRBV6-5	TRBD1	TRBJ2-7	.	TGTGCCAGCATTCGAGACAGGGTCAACGAGCAGTACTTC	CASIRDRVNEQYF
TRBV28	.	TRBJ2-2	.	TGTGCCAGCAGTTTTGGGAGCGGGCCCACCGGGGAGCTGTTTTTT	CASSFGSGPTGELFF
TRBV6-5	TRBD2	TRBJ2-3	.	TGTGCCCACGGGGGGGGTACAGATACGCAGTATTTT	CAHGGGTDTQYF
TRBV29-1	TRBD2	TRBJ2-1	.	TGCAGCGTTGATAGGAGGCTAGCGGGCGGCAGCCTTAACAATGAGCAGTTCTTC	CSVDRRLAGGSLNNEQFF
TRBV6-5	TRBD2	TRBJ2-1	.	TGTGCCAGCAGTGGGACTAGCCGCTTTGGCGATGAGCAGTTCTTC	CASSGTSRFGDEQFF
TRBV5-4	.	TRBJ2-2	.	TGTGCCAGCACCCTTTCCGGGGGGCGCAGTGGCACCGGGGAGCTGTTTTTT	CASTLSGGRSGTGELFF
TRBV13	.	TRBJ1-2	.	TGTGCCAGCAGCCTTAGACGGTCCCGGACTCAAGGCTACACCTTC	CASSLRRSRTQGYTF
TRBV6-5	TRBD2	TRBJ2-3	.	TGTGCCAGCAGTTCAGGACTAGCGGGAGAGGCAGATACGCAGTATTTT	CASSSGLAGEADTQYF
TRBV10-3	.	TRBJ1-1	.	TGTGCCATCAGCCCAGTAAACACTGAAGCTTTCTTT	CAISPVNTEAFF
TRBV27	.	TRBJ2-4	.	TGTGCCAGCAGCGGACAGGGAGGGATAGGGGTTCTAGCCAAAAACATTCAGTACTTC	CASSGQGGIGVLAKNIQYF
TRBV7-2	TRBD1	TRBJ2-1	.	TGTGCCAGCAGCTTAGCCGGGACAGGGTTCTACAATGAGCAGTTCTTC	CASSLAGTGFYNEQFF
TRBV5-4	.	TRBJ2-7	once	TGTGCCGGCAGGGGGGAGGTCGAGCAGTACTTC	CAGRGEVEQYF
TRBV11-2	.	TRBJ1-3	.	TGTGCCAGCAGCCAGCGGGCGGGGTCTGGAAACACCATATATTTT	CASSQRAGSGNTIYF
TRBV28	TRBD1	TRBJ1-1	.	TGTGCCAGCAGTCCCCCCGGGACAGATAATCGAAACACTGAAGCTTTCTTT	CASSPPGTDNRNTEAFF
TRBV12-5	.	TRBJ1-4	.	TGTGCTAGTGGCCTGAGAATGGATGAAAAACTGTTTTTT	CASGLRMDEKLFF
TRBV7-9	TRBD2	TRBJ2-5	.	TGTGCCAGCAGCTCCCGGACTAGCGGGAAACAAGAGACCCAGTACTTC	CASSSRTSGKQETQYF
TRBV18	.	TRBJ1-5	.	TGTGCCAGCTCACCACCGAGTATGGGGGCTAGCAATCAGCCCCAGCATTTT	CASSPPSMGASNQPQHF
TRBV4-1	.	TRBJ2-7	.	TGCGCCAGCAGCCAAGGACACGGTAAGGCCTACGAGCAGTACTTC	CASSQGHGKAYEQYF
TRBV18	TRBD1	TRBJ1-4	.	TGTGCCAGCCGACCGGGACAGGGACTATTAACTAATGAAAAACTGTTTTTT	CASRPGQGLLTNEKLFF
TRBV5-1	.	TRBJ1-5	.	TGCGCCAGCAGCCTAGTCCCGGCGGGGGCTCAGCCCCAGCATTTT	CASSLVPAGAQPQHF
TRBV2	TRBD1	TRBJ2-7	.	TGTGCCAGCACCCCAGGGGGCCGCGGCTACGAGCAGTACTTC	CASTPGGRGYEQYF
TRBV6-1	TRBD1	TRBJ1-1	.	TGTGCCAGCAGTGGGAAGGACAGGGTACACACTGAAGCTTTCTTT	CASSGKDRVHTEAFF
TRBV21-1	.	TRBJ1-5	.	TGTGCCAGCAGCATACAGGCCCCGTCGCCCCAGCATTTT	CASSIQAPSPQHF
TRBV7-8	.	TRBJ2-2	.	TGTGCCAGCAGCTTACAGGGCGCGAACACCGGGGAGCTGTTTTTT	CASSLQGANTGELFF
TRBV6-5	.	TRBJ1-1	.	TGTGCCAGCACCCCTGACAGGTTTGAAGCTTTCTTT	CASTPDRFEAFF
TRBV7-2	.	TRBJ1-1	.	TGTGCCAGCAGCCATCGGGACACCCCTGAAGCTTTCTTT	CASSHRDTPEAFF
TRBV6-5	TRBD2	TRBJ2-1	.	TGTGCCAGCAGTTACTCGGGACTAGCGGGAGACAATGAGCAGTTCTTC	CASSYSGLAGDNEQFF
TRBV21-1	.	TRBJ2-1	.	TGTGCCAGCAACCCCAGGGGGGCGGGAGGCTGCTACAATGAGCAGTTCTTC	CASNPRGAGGCYNEQFF
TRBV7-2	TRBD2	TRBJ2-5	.	TGTGCCAGCAGCTTTAGCGGGAAGCAAGAGACCCAGTACTTC	CASSFSGKQETQYF
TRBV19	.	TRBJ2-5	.	TGTGCCAGTAGTATCCGGTACCAAGAGACCCAGTACTTC	CASSIRYQETQYF
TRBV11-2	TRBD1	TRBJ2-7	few	TGTGCCAGCAGCTTTACCCCGGGACAGGGTTACGAGCAGTACTTC	CASSFTPGQGYEQYF
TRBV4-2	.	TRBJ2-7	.	TGTGCCAGCAGCCAAGAAGATAGGGAGAGGCTTTACGAGCAGTACTTC	CASSQEDRERLYEQYF
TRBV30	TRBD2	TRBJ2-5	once	TGTGCCTGGGGACTAGCGGGATCTGAGACCCAGTACTTC	CAWGLAGSETQYF
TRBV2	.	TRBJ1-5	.	TGTGCCAGCAGTGCAGGTCGGGGGAGCTCATATAGCAATCAGCCCCAGCATTTT	CASSAGRGSSYSNQPQHF
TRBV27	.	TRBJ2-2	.	TGTGCCAGCAGTTTTGTTAACTTGGGCCCGCACGGGGAGCTGTTTTTT	CASSFVNLGPHGELFF
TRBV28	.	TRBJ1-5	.	TGTGCCAGCAGTCGACTACTTAATCAGCCCCAGCATTTT	CASSRLLNQPQHF
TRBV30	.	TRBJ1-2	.	TGTGCCTGGAGTGTTGGAAGGGGCAGGGATGGCTACACCTTC	CAWSVGRGRDGYTF